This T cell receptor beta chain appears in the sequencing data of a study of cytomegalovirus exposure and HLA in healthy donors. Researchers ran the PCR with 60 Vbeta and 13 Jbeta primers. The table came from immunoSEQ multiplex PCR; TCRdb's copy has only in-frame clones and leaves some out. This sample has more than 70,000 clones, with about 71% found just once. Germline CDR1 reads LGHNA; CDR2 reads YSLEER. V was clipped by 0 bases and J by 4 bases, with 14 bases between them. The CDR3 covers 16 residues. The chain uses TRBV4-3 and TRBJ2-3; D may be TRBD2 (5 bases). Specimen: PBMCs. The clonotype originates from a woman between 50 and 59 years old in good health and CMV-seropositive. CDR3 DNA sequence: TGCGCCAGCAGCCAAGATATCTGGATAGCGTCAGATACGCAGTATTTT. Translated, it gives CASSQDIWIASDTQYF.